This passage covers 3 T cell receptor beta chains from one sample sequenced in a study of cytomegalovirus exposure and HLA in healthy donors. PCR amplification relied on 60 Vbeta primers (plus 13 Jbeta primers). Repertoires were generated with immunoSEQ multiplex PCR, while TCRdb's copy carries only in-frame clones and drops some. The table lists around 100,000 clones, 55% to 80% of them singletons. Sequencing was carried out using PBMCs. The receptors shown here come from a woman in her twenties or thirties in good health and CMV-seronegative.

The J gene is TRBJ2-7, the V gene TRBV27; 8 bases match TRBD1. From germline, CDR1 is MNHEY and CDR2 SMNVEV (reference sequence). V was clipped by 4 bases and J by 7 bases; unmatched bases: 9. This CDR3 is built from 14 residues. CDR3 in amino acids: CASSSRTGSGEQYF. The DNA for the CDR3 is TGTGCCAGCAGTTCAAGGACAGGGTCGGGAGAGCAGTACTTC.

The V gene is TRBV4-3, the J gene TRBJ1-4, with D uncertain. V was trimmed by 3 bases and J by 11 bases, leaving 16 bases between them. Germline loops: CDR1 LGHNA, CDR2 YSLEER. The CDR3 totals 14 residues. CDR3 coding DNA: TGCGCCAGCAGCCAGCGTATATTAGCGGGCAAACTGTTTTTT. Encoded protein: CASSQRILAGKLFF.

The V gene is TRBV7-2, the J gene TRBJ2-7; weak D call: TRBD1 (5 bases). The CDR3 runs to 13 residues. The ends were cut back, 10 bases at V and 2 bases at J, with 15 bases in the middle. Per the germline V gene, CDR1 is SGHTA and CDR2 is FQGNSA. The DNA for the CDR3 is TGTGCCAAGGGCACAGGCTGGGCCTACGAGCAGTACTTC. Its protein is CAKGTGWAYEQYF.